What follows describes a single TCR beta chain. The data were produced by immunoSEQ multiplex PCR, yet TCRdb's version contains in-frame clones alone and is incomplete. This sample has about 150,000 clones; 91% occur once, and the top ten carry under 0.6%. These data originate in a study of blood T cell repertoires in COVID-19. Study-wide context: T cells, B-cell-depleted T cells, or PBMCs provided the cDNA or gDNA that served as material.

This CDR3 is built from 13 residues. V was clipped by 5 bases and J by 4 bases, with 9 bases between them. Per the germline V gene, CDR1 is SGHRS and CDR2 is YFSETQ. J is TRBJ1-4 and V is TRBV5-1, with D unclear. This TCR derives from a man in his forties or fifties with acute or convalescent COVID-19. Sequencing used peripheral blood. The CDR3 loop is CASRLTYNEKLFF. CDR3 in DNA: TGCGCCAGCAGGTTGACTTATAATGAAAAACTGTTTTTT.